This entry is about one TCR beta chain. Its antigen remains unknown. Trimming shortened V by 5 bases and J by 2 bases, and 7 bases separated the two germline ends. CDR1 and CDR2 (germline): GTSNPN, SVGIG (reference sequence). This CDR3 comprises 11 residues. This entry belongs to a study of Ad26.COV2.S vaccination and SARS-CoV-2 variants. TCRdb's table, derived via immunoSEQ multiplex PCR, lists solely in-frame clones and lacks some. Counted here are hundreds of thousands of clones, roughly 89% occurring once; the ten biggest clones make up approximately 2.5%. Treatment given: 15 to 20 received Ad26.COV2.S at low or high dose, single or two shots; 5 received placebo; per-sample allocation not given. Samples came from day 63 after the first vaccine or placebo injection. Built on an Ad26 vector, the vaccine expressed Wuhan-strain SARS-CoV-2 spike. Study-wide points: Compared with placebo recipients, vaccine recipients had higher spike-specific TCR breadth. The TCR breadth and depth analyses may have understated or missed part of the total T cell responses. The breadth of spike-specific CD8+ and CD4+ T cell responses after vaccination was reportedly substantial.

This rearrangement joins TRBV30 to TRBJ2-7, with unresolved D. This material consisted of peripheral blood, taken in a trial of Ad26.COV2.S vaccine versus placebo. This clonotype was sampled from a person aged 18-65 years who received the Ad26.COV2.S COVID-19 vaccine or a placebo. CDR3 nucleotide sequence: TGTGCCTGGGGGAAGACCTACGAGCAGTACGTC. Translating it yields CAWGKTYEQYV.